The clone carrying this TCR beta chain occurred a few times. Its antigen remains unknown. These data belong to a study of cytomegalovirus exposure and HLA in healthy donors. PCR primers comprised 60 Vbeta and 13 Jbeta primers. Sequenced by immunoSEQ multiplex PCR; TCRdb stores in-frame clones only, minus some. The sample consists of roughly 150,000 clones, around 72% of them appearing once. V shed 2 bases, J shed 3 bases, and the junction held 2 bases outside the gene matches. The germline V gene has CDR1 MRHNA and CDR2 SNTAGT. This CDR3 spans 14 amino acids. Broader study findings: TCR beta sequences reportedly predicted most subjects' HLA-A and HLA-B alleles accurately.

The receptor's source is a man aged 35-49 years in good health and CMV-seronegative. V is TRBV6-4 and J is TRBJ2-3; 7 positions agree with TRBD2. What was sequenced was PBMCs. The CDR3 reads CASSDGGGTDTQYF. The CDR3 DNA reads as TGTGCCAGCAGTGACGGCGGGGGTACAGATACGCAGTATTTT.